The present entry profiles one TCR beta chain with its context. The antigen is undetermined. CDR1 is SGDLS, CDR2 YYNGEE, per germline. V was pared by 4 bases and J by 6 bases, with 13 bases between. CDR3 size: 13 residues. The entry originates in a study of persistence of HIV-infected CD4 T cells. Study-wide findings and caveats: Compared with CD3/CD28-stimulated cells, CMV- and Gag-responding cells showed lower TCRbeta richness.

Nonspecific anti-CD3/anti-CD28 bead stimulation represents the broad CD4+ T cell repertoire. Sorting selected CD4+ T cells upregulating both CD40 ligand and CD69. Donors had CD4+ T cell counts above 400 cells/uL and were CMV-seropositive. Before stimulation, PBMCs underwent CD8+ T cell depletion. Anti-CD28/CD49d costimulation, CD40-blocking antibody and enfuvirtide were given to CD8-depleted PBMCs for 15 to 20 hours. The libraries were made with immunoSEQ version 4 in survey mode. Profiling relied on immunoSEQ multiplex PCR, and the TCRdb table lists in-frame clones only, not all of them. This sample has roughly 35,000 clones, with over 80% found just once.

Sequenced material: CD4+ T cells sorted from PBMCs after 18-hour stimulation, taken from a patient who received antiretroviral therapy. J is TRBJ1-2 and V is TRBV9; D is possibly TRBD1 (6 bases). This clonotype was sampled from an adult man with HIV who was CMV-seropositive. The CDR3 here is CASSPRGGDGYTF. In DNA form, the CDR3 reads TGTGCCAGCAGCCCCAGGGGCGGGGATGGCTACACCTTC.